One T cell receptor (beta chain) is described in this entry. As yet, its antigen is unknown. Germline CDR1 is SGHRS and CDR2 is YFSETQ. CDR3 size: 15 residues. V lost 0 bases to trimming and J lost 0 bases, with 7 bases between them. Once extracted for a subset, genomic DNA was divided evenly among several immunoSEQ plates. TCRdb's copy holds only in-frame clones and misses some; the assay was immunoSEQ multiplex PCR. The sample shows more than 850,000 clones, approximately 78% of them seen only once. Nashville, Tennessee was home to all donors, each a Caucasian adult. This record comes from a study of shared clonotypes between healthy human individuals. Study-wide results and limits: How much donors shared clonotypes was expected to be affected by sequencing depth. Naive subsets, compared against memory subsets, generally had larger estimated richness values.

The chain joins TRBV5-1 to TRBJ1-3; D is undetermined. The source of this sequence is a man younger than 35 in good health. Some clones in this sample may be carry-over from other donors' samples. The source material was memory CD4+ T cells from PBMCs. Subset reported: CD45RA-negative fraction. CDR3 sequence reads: CASSLEGNSGNTIYF. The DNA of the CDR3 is TGCGCCAGCAGCTTGGAAGGGAACTCTGGAAACACCATATATTTT. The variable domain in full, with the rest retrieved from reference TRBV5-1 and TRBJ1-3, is KAGVTQTPRYLIKTRGQQVTLSCSPISGHRSVSWYQQTPGQGLQFLFEYFSETQRNKGNFPGRFSGRQFSNSRSEMNVSTLELGDSALYLCASSLEGNSGNTIYFGEGSWLTVV.